This is a list of T cell receptor beta chains from one sample in a study of cytomegalovirus exposure and HLA in healthy donors. Generated by immunoSEQ multiplex PCR, the TCRdb table keeps only in-frame clones and is missing some. This sample carries approximately 200,000 clones, about 81% of them seen once, and the ten largest clones take around 1.2%. Sequencing used PBMCs. The receptor set was obtained from a woman in her twenties or thirties in good health and CMV-seronegative. Both conserved end residues are trimmed from each CDR3. A D gene is named only where the DNA matches it firmly. Clone size is not always given. Where it is, it says once, few, many or a class for expanded clones.

NA TRBV18 NA 12 ASSPRTLQETQY
NA TRBV5-1 NA 11 ASSLAPGSGYT
few TRBV5-1 TRBD1 13 ASSASTGEGNTIY
NA TRBV7-9 TRBD1 14 ASSQSGTVKVYGYT
NA TRBV2 NA 9 ASSALYGYT
NA TRBV5-1 TRBD2 15 ASSLRAGSGGSYEQY
NA TRBV28 NA 10 ASRSDKPEQY
NA TRBV5-1 NA 13 ASSVDAWSSYEQY
NA TRBV4-1 TRBD2 14 ASSLPGGIAGDEQY
NA TRBV27 NA 14 ASSFVAQGPNYGYT
once TRBV15 TRBD2 14 ATSRGTSGVYNEQF
NA TRBV11-2 NA 13 ASSLDAGQGREQF
NA TRBV19 NA 12 ASSRSGFQETQY
few TRBV2 TRBD1 12 ASNPGQTLVGQY
NA TRBV7-9 NA 14 ASSSLSLRDNSPLH
NA TRBV27 NA 12 ASSLKDPRETQY
once TRBV4-2 NA 14 ASSPRPGEGNSPLH
NA TRBV7-2 TRBD2 15 ASSLALAGGLTDTQY
NA TRBV9 NA 12 ASSPRAGSEKLF
few TRBV7-2 NA 13 ASSREGVGYSPLH
NA TRBV14 NA 13 ASSQDWAGLGELF
NA TRBV2 NA 13 ASSESPGGQGTIY
once TRBV28 TRBD1 12 ATFPPGQLYEQY
NA TRBV30 TRBD1 14 AWSGTGTGNFREAF
NA TRBV5-6 NA 12 ASSLVFGTEKLF